These 32 T cell receptor beta chains originate from one sample sequenced in a study of vaccination effects on CD4 cells after COVID-19. Culture proceeded for approximately 10 days, and CD4+ T cells were then isolated. These receptors lack a known antigen. Repertoires were generated with immunoSEQ multiplex PCR, while TCRdb's copy carries only in-frame clones and drops some. The sample holds tens of thousands of clones, about 70% seen once. Sequenced here: CD4+ T cells from PBMCs cultured without peptide, sampled before COVID-19 vaccination. All receptors come from a human donor who had a prior SARS-CoV-2 infection.

V gene TRBV5-1 combines with J gene TRBJ2-3; D unclear. This CDR3 has 12 amino acids. Looked up from germline, CDR1 is SGHRS and CDR2 is YFSETQ. V lost 0 bases to trimming and J lost 6 bases, with 5 bases between them. CDR3 DNA sequence: TGCGCCAGCAGCTTGGGGCAGGATACGCAGTATTTT. Translation: CASSLGQDTQYF.

The rearrangement uses TRBV7-2 and TRBJ2-7; TRBD2 matches 7 bases. Germline CDR1 reads SGHTA; CDR2 reads FQGNSA. The junction had 8 bases not matched to a gene; V was cut back by 5 bases and J by 7 bases. The CDR3 totals 13 residues. CDR3 protein: CASSPRDYAEQYF. For the CDR3, the DNA is TGTGCCAGCAGCCCAAGGGACTACGCGGAGCAGTACTTC.

This sequence joins TRBV20-1 and TRBJ1-5, with D possibly TRBD1 on 5 matching bases. The germline V gene encodes CDR1 DFQATT and CDR2 SNEGSKA (reference sequence). The CDR3 is 16 amino acids. V lost 3 bases and J lost 2, with 17 bases in between. CDR3 protein: CSASRQGLVGNQPQHF. The DNA for the CDR3 is TGCAGTGCTAGTAGGCAGGGTTTGGTGGGCAATCAGCCCCAGCATTTT.

The chain employs TRBV7-3 and TRBJ2-1, with a tentative D call TRBD2 (6 bases). This CDR3 comprises 14 residues. The V gene's germline CDR1 is SGHTA and CDR2 FQGTGA. Trimming removed 5 bases at V and 3 bases at J, with 11 bases between. The CDR3 loop is CASSKTRDYNEQFF. As DNA, the CDR3 is TGTGCCAGCAGCAAGACTAGGGACTACAATGAGCAGTTCTTC.

This chain uses TRBV5-1 with TRBJ2-1; 7 bases align to TRBD2. J lost 7 bases, V lost 4 bases, and 11 bases had no gene match. The CDR3 totals 15 residues. Germline V gives CDR1 SGHRS, CDR2 YFSETQ. CDR3 loop: CASSMLAASRNEQFF. The CDR3 nucleotides are TGCGCCAGCAGCATGCTAGCGGCCAGCAGGAATGAGCAGTTCTTC. Together with reference TRBV5-1 and TRBJ2-1, the CDR3 gives the full variable domain: KAGVTQTPRYLIKTRGQQVTLSCSPISGHRSVSWYQQTPGQGLQFLFEYFSETQRNKGNFPGRFSGRQFSNSRSEMNVSTLELGDSALYLCASSMLAASRNEQFFGPGTRLTVL.

In regard to this clone: The sample has other DNA sequences that encode this CDR3 too. This chain links TRBV30 with TRBJ1-5, with D unresolved. Per germline, CDR1 GTSNPN and CDR2 SVGIG (reference sequence). The CDR3 contains 13 residues. Between the trimmed V and J ends, which lost 3 bases and 0 bases, there was a span of 6 bases. The CDR3 protein is CAWSVRSNQPQHF. The DNA for the CDR3 is TGTGCCTGGAGCGTACGTAGCAATCAGCCCCAGCATTTT.

V gene TRBV28 combines with J gene TRBJ1-4; 7 nucleotides agree with TRBD1. Losses at the gene ends were 4 bases for V and 11 bases for J; bases not matched to a gene: 10. The CDR3 spans 14 residues. Germline CDR1 and CDR2: MDHEN and SYDVKM. The CDR3 spells CASSSPGQDVKLFF. The CDR3 nucleotides read TGTGCCAGCAGTTCGCCCGGACAGGATGTGAAACTGTTTTTT.

V gene TRBV19 combines with J gene TRBJ2-2; no firm D call. V was trimmed by 1 base and J by 14 bases, leaving 11 bases between them. The CDR3 is 12 residues long. Germline V CDR1 and CDR2: LNHDA, SQIVND (reference sequence). CDR3 sequence reads: CASSIVASTLFF. CDR3 bases: TGTGCCAGTAGTATAGTCGCATCTACTCTGTTTTTT.

This sequence joins TRBV6-2 or TRBV6-3 and TRBJ2-4, with unresolved D. Germline CDR1 is MNHEY and CDR2 is SVGEGT. The CDR3 loop spans 15 amino acids. V was trimmed by 2 bases and J by 1 base, leaving 9 bases between them. The CDR3 protein is CASSYSAKAKNIQYF. The CDR3 bases are TGTGCCAGCAGTTACAGTGCTAAGGCCAAAAACATTCAGTACTTC.

The chain combines TRBV12-3 or TRBV12-4 with TRBJ1-1; 8 bases are shared with TRBD1. Unmatched junction bases numbered 4, after V lost 7 bases and J lost 3 bases. The CDR3 contains 13 residues. The CDR3 is CASTPTGDTEAFF. The CDR3, as DNA: TGTGCCAGCACCCCGACAGGGGACACTGAAGCTTTCTTT.

A single count supports this clone. The CDR3 nucleotides are TGCAGTGCTGAAAACACTATCGAGCAGTTCTTC. Amino acids: CSAENTIEQFF. The genes are TRBV20-1 and TRBJ2-1; no reliable D call. V was cut by 5 bases and J by 10 bases, with 12 bases left in between. CDR3 length: 11 residues. Germline lookup yields CDR1 DFQATT and CDR2 SNEGSKA (reference sequence).

For the CDR3, the DNA is TGTGCCAGCTCACCACTGGGAGGCGAAGAGACCGAGCAGTTCTTC. Translation: CASSPLGGEETEQFF. The chain uses TRBV18 and TRBJ2-1; D is possibly TRBD2 (6 bases). Per the germline V gene, CDR1 is KGHSH and CDR2 is LQKENI. The V end was cut by 1 base, the J end by 10 bases, with 17 bases between. This CDR3 region has 15 residues. The full variable domain, with the rest looked up from reference TRBV18 and TRBJ2-1, is NAGVMQNPRHLVRRRGQEARLRCSPMKGHSHVYWYRQLPEEGLKFMVYLQKENIIDESGMPKERFSAEFPKEGPSILRIQQVVRGDSAAYFCASSPLGGEETEQFFGPGTRLTVL.

This sequence joins TRBV6-5 and TRBJ2-7; TRBD1 might be the D (5 bases). V was trimmed by 5 bases and J by 7 bases, leaving 18 bases between them. CDR1 is MNHEY, CDR2 SVGAGI, per germline. The CDR3 sequence is 14 residues long. CDR3 region: CASSRQPHEREQYF. In DNA form, the CDR3 reads TGTGCCAGCAGTCGACAGCCCCACGAGAGGGAGCAGTACTTC.

The chain links TRBV5-1 to TRBJ2-1; the match to TRBD2 covers 12 bases. Germline CDR1 and CDR2: SGHRS and YFSETQ. V trimming: 0 bases; J trimming: 6 bases; junction bases outside the gene matches: 10. This CDR3 spans 18 amino acids. CDR3 bases: TGCGCCAGCAGCTTGGGCGTACTAGCGGGAGGTAGGGGCAATGAGCAGTTCTTC. The encoded protein is CASSLGVLAGGRGNEQFF.

This rearrangement joins TRBV4-2 to TRBJ1-2; D gene uncertain. With 0 bases removed from V and 4 bases from J, the gap between germline ends came to 24 bases. Germline V CDR1 and CDR2: LGHNA, YNFKEQ. The CDR3 has 19 residues. The CDR3 here is CASSQDPIGQTRSGYGYTF. The DNA for the CDR3 is TGTGCCAGCAGCCAAGATCCTATTGGCCAGACAAGATCGGGCTATGGCTACACCTTC.

This chain links TRBV11-2 with TRBJ2-5; TRBD2 agrees at 11 bases. Germline lookup yields CDR1 SGHAT and CDR2 FQNNGV. The CDR3 totals 17 residues. J gave up 7 bases and V 1 base, and 11 bases lay outside the gene matches. The CDR3 loop is CASSLAAGLAVGGTQYF. Written as DNA, the CDR3 is TGTGCCAGCAGCTTAGCCGCGGGACTAGCGGTCGGGGGGACCCAGTACTTC.

This clone was counted once. This rearrangement joins TRBV15 to TRBJ1-2, with D perhaps TRBD1 (6 bases). Germline V CDR1 and CDR2: LNHNV, YYDKDF (reference sequence). The length of the CDR3 is 15 residues. Trimming shortened V by 4 bases and J by 6 bases, and 18 bases separated the two germline ends. CDR3 sequence (DNA): TGTGCCACCAGCACCCACAGGGCCTTGAACGATGGCTACACCTTC. Protein product: CATSTHRALNDGYTF.

This rearrangement joins TRBV2 to TRBJ1-2; D remains unclear. The CDR3 is 15 amino acids. CDR1 SNHLY and CDR2 FYNNEI come from the germline V gene. V dropped 3 bases and J dropped 5 bases, with 16 bases sitting between them. The CDR3 loop reads CASSEGSPELYGYTF. In DNA form, the CDR3 reads TGTGCCAGCAGTGAGGGGTCCCCCGAGTTATATGGCTACACCTTC. Supplemented by reference TRBV2 and TRBJ1-2, the full variable domain reads EPEVTQTPSHQVTQMGQEVILRCVPISNHLYFYWYRQILGQKVEFLVSFYNNEISEKSEIFDDQFSVERPDGSNFTLKIRSTKLEDSAMYFCASSEGSPELYGYTFGSGTRLTVV.

This chain's CDR3 is CASSLMPQITYNEQFF. In nucleotides, the CDR3 is TGCGCCAGCAGCTTGATGCCCCAAATAACCTACAATGAGCAGTTCTTC. The V gene is TRBV5-1, the J gene TRBJ2-1; the D is unclear. Germline V gene sequence: CDR1 SGHRS, CDR2 YFSETQ. V was pared by 1 base and J by 2 bases, with 13 bases between. This CDR3 is 16 amino acids long.

This chain uses TRBV5-1 with TRBJ2-5; D tentatively reads TRBD1 or TRBD2 (5 bases each). The CDR3 loop spans 17 amino acids. V was clipped by 2 bases and J by 1 base, with 18 bases between them. Germline CDR1 is SGHRS and CDR2 is YFSETQ. The CDR3 DNA reads TGCGCCAGCAGCTTATATGGCAGGGACGGACCCCAAGAGACCCAGTACTTC. It is translated as CASSLYGRDGPQETQYF.

This clone was recorded only once. The V and J genes are TRBV3-1 (or the pseudogene TRBV3-2) and TRBJ1-4, with D unclear. Germline-derived CDR1 and CDR2 are LGHDT and YNNKEL (reference sequence). The V end was cut by 2 bases, the J end by 4 bases, with 8 bases between. The CDR3 loop spans 14 amino acids. In nucleotides, the CDR3 is TGTGCCAGCAGCCAATTAGCCGGTAATGAAAAACTGTTTTTT. Protein product: CASSQLAGNEKLFF.

This clone was picked up one time. The chain carries TRBV2 and TRBJ2-1; no clear D. This CDR3 is 15 amino acids long. Germline V gives CDR1 SNHLY, CDR2 FYNNEI. V lost 9 bases, J lost 0 bases, and 15 bases lay in between. CDR3 coding DNA: TGTGCCAGTCTGCTGGAGCCTGACTCCTACAATGAGCAGTTCTTC. It encodes CASLLEPDSYNEQFF.

This rearrangement joins TRBV4-2 to TRBJ2-2; possibly TRBD1 for D (6 bases). CDR1 is LGHNA, CDR2 YNFKEQ, per germline. The V end was cut by 1 base, the J end by 0 bases, with 9 bases between. The CDR3 runs 16 residues. The CDR3 sequence: CASSQARTANTGELFF. CDR3 nucleotide sequence: TGTGCCAGCAGCCAAGCCCGGACAGCGAACACCGGGGAGCTGTTTTTT.

This chain uses TRBV11-2 with TRBJ2-5, with D uncertain. CDR1 is SGHAT and CDR2 is FQNNGV in the germline V gene. The CDR3 totals 11 residues. The V and J ends lost 1 base and 9 bases respectively, with 6 bases between them. The CDR3 DNA follows: TGTGCCAGCAGCTTAGGATCGGCCCAGTACTTC. Translation gives CASSLGSAQYF.

This chain uses TRBV11-1 with TRBJ2-7; weak D call: TRBD1 (5 bases). Deletions cut 0 bases from V and 0 bases from J, with 12 bases between. Germline V lookup: CDR1 SGHAT, CDR2 FQDESV (reference sequence). CDR3 length equals 16 residues. The CDR3 bases are TGTGCCAGCAGCTTAGCTGCAGGGTATGGCTCCTACGAGCAGTACTTC. Protein sequence: CASSLAAGYGSYEQYF.

The chain employs TRBV5-8 and TRBJ2-7; D could derive from TRBD1 or TRBD2 (6 bases each). V lost 6 bases to trimming and J lost 6 bases, with 19 bases between them. This CDR3 spans 14 amino acids. Germline CDR1 SGHTS, CDR2 YDEGEE. As DNA, the CDR3 is TGTGCCAGCACCATCGGGGGCCGCAATGGCGAGCAGTACTTC. It codes for CASTIGGRNGEQYF.

V and J are TRBV4-3 and TRBJ2-1; 8 bases line up with TRBD2. Losses at the gene ends were 0 bases for V and 0 bases for J; bases not matched to a gene: 4. The length of the CDR3 is 17 residues. From germline, CDR1 is LGHNA and CDR2 YSLEER. This CDR3 is CASSQELAESSYNEQFF. The CDR3 DNA reads TGCGCCAGCAGCCAAGAACTAGCGGAGAGCTCCTACAATGAGCAGTTCTTC.

This rearrangement joins TRBV5-4 to TRBJ2-1; TRBD2 matches 10 bases. Germline-derived CDR1 and CDR2 are SGHNT and YYREEE (reference sequence). The CDR3 sequence is 15 residues long. Trimming removed 2 bases from V and 4 bases from J; junction bases left unmatched: 3. The chain's CDR3 is CASSLGLAVYNEQFF. DNA of the CDR3: TGTGCCAGCAGCTTAGGACTAGCGGTTTACAATGAGCAGTTCTTC.

The chain links TRBV4-2 to TRBJ2-5; D might be TRBD2 (5 bases). This CDR3 has 16 residues. CDR1 is LGHNA and CDR2 is YNFKEQ in the germline V gene. Trimming cost V 0 bases and J 4 bases, with 15 bases left between them. The CDR3 region has the DNA TGTGCCAGCAGCCAAGATCATCGGGGTTTAATAGAGACCCAGTACTTC. Translation gives CASSQDHRGLIETQYF.

This chain links TRBV30 with TRBJ2-7; 9 nucleotides agree with TRBD2. Trimming cost V 5 bases and J 4 bases; bases outside gene matches: 12. There are 15 residues in the CDR3. The V gene's germline CDR1 is GTSNPN and CDR2 SVGIG (reference sequence). The CDR3 region is CAWETGLANSYEQYF. As DNA, the CDR3 is TGTGCCTGGGAGACAGGACTAGCGAATTCGTACGAGCAGTACTTC.

CDR3 sequence: CASSLNGFYNEQFF. The CDR3 DNA reads as TGTGCCAGCTCGCTAAACGGGTTCTACAATGAGCAGTTCTTC. J is TRBJ2-1 and V is TRBV18, with D unresolved. Trimming left V 6 bases short and J 3 bases short, with 12 bases between. Germline CDR1 and CDR2: KGHSH and LQKENI. This CDR3 spans 14 amino acids.

The gene calls are TRBV14 and TRBJ2-5, with D maybe TRBD2 (6 bases). V gave up 4 bases and J gave up 5 bases, with 14 bases separating them. Per the germline V gene, CDR1 is SGHDN and CDR2 is FVKESK. CDR3 size: 14 residues. The CDR3 sequence is CASSRYLAWETQYF. DNA for the CDR3: TGTGCCAGCAGCCGTTATCTAGCGTGGGAGACCCAGTACTTC.